Shown below are 10 T cell receptor beta chains from a single sample sequenced in a study of blood T cell repertoires in COVID-19. Only in-frame clones appear in the TCRdb table, and some are missing; sequencing was by immunoSEQ multiplex PCR. The repertoire consists of 65,000 to 90,000 clones, with 65% to 85% occurring once and the leading ten covering 16%. Input material: peripheral blood. These TCRs come from a man aged 65-85 years with active or convalescent COVID-19.

The chain is built from TRBV19 and TRBJ1-2, with D possibly matching TRBD1 (6 bases). From germline, CDR1 is LNHDA and CDR2 SQIVND (reference sequence). CDR3 length: 16 residues. The V end was cut by 5 bases, the J end by 4 bases, with 20 bases between. The CDR3 coding sequence is TGTGCCAGTAGTCATCACAACAGGGACGCCGGCTATGGCTACACCTTC. Encoded protein: CASSHHNRDAGYGYTF.

Only a few counts were recorded for this clone. This chain joins TRBV10-3 and TRBJ1-6; TRBD1 is a possible D gene (5 bases). This CDR3 is 12 amino acids long. The V end was cut by 8 bases, the J end by 5 bases, with 7 bases between. Germline V gene lookup returns CDR1 ENHRY and CDR2 SYGVKD. The CDR3 region has the DNA TGTGCCATCGGGGGGGATAATTCACCCCTCCACTTT. Residues: CAIGGDNSPLHF.

CDR3 in DNA: TGTGCCAGCAGCCCCCGGGGTTCCACCGACACCGGGGAGCTGTTTTTT. Its translation is CASSPRGSTDTGELFF. The V and J genes are TRBV5-4 and TRBJ2-2; perhaps TRBD2 as D (5 bases). Trimming left V 4 bases short and J 3 bases short, with 16 bases between. Germline V gene data show CDR1 as SGHNT and CDR2 as YYREEE (reference sequence). This CDR3 comprises 16 residues.

In this sample, this clone turned up a few times. The V and J genes are TRBV25-1 and TRBJ2-2; 8 bases match TRBD1. The CDR3 is 15 residues long. Germline trimming cut 10 bases from V and 3 bases from J; bases unmatched to any gene: 10. Per the germline V gene, CDR1 is MGHDK and CDR2 is SYGVNS. The CDR3 nucleotides are TGTGCCACAAGACCGGACAGGGAATACACCGGGGAGCTGTTTTTT. It translates to CATRPDREYTGELFF. The full variable domain, completed using reference TRBV25-1 and TRBJ2-2, is EADIYQTPRYLVIGTGKKITLECSQTMGHDKMYWYQQDPGMELHLIHYSYGVNSTEKGDLSSESTVSRIRTEHFPLTLESARPSHTSQYLCATRPDREYTGELFFGEGSRLTVL.

This clone was seen a single time. The rearrangement links TRBV18 to TRBJ1-1, with a possible D match to TRBD1 (5 bases). The germline V gene encodes CDR1 KGHSH and CDR2 LQKENI. This CDR3 contains 13 residues. The V end was cut by 3 bases, the J end by 3 bases, with 8 bases between. The CDR3 DNA sequence: TGTGCCAGCTCACCGCTCAGGGACACTGAAGCTTTCTTT. Translated: CASSPLRDTEAFF.

The count of this clone is one. The J gene is TRBJ2-7, the V gene TRBV4-1, with 7 bases fitting TRBD1. Germline CDR1 MGHRA, CDR2 YSYEKL. The junction had 7 bases not matched to a gene; V was cut back by 3 bases and J by 5 bases. The CDR3 is 14 residues long. The CDR3 DNA is TGCGCCAGCAGCCACAGGGACCAGGGGGACGAGCAGTACTTC. This sequence encodes CASSHRDQGDEQYF.

The chain uses TRBV11-1 and TRBJ1-3; D is ambiguous. The CDR3 is 13 residues long. Per the germline V gene, CDR1 is SGHAT and CDR2 is FQDESV (reference sequence). With 4 bases removed from V and 3 bases from J, the gap between germline ends came to 7 bases. Here the CDR3 reads CASSSLLGNTIYF. CDR3 nucleotides: TGTGCCAGCAGCTCCCTACTTGGAAACACCATATATTTT.

The CDR3 is CASSPGIRPGYTF. CDR3 nucleotides: TGTGCCAGCAGCCCCGGGATCCGTCCTGGCTACACCTTC. The chain carries TRBV9 and TRBJ1-2; no firm D call. This CDR3 comprises 13 residues. Looked up from germline, CDR1 is SGDLS and CDR2 is YYNGEE. Trimming left V 4 bases short and J 7 bases short, with 14 bases between.

V is TRBV7-3 and J is TRBJ1-4; 8 bases are shared with TRBD1. There are 15 residues in the CDR3. The junction had 4 bases not matched to a gene; V was cut back by 3 bases and J by 4 bases. The germline V gene encodes CDR1 SGHTA and CDR2 FQGTGA. The CDR3 region is CASSFTGGVNEKLFF. In DNA, the CDR3 is TGTGCCAGCAGCTTTACAGGGGGAGTTAATGAAAAACTGTTTTTT.

The V call is TRBV5-4, the J call TRBJ2-7; 14 bases match TRBD2. Germline CDR1 and CDR2: SGHNT and YYREEE (reference sequence). V trimming: 4 bases; J trimming: 0 bases; junction bases outside the gene matches: 3. CDR3 length: 16 amino acids. CDR3 in amino acids: CASSGGLAGASYEQYF. The CDR3 nucleotides are TGTGCCAGCAGCGGGGGACTAGCGGGGGCCTCCTACGAGCAGTACTTC.